This T cell receptor beta chain was captured by sequencing in a study of beta chain features in type 1 diabetes. Every bit of the isolated RNA underwent reverse transcription, so sequencing read expressed TCRB transcripts. Clones were read by immunoSEQ multiplex PCR, and TCRdb kept only the in-frame ones, dropping some. The sample lists 970,000 or so clones, roughly a sixth occurring once. The germline CDR1 and CDR2 sequences are MDHEN and SYDVKM. The CDR3 extends over 17 amino acids. The junction had 14 bases not matched to a gene; V was cut back by 8 bases and J by 1 base. The TCR originated in a woman between 18 and 30 years old in good health. The V call is TRBV28, the J call TRBJ2-4; 7 nucleotides agree with TRBD1. The sequencing input was naive CD4+ T cells from blood. CDR3 sequence reads: CASLPEIQGTAKNIQYF. The CDR3 bases are TGTGCCAGCCTACCGGAGATACAGGGGACGGCCAAAAACATTCAGTACTTC.